A single sample is the source of the 24 T cell receptor beta chains below, sequenced in a study of Graves' ophthalmopathy and Graves' hyperthyroidism. The TCR beta CDR3 regions underwent amplification from RNA transcripts. The workflow started with a first-round RT-PCR run with HTBI primers and then moved on to a second-round multiplex PCR. TCRdb analysed the multiplex PCR reads with MiXCR anew, one entry per CDR3 protein. The data contain a few hundred thousand distinct CDR3 sequences, about two fifths of them singletons. The sequencing input was peripheral blood or thyroid tissue (not recorded which). These receptor sequences come from an adult man with Graves' hyperthyroidism.

In its sample, this clonotype was seen many times. The chain carries TRBV2 and TRBJ2-2; the D is unclear. This CDR3 region has 13 residues. Trimming shortened V by 4 bases and J by 3 bases, and 6 bases separated the two germline ends. Germline values: CDR1 SNHLY, CDR2 FYNNEI. CDR3 bases: TGTGCCAGCAGTGGGATATACACCGGGGAGCTGTTTTTT. It yields the protein CASSGIYTGELFF. The whole variable domain, remainder taken from reference TRBV2 and TRBJ2-2, is EPEVTQTPSHQVTQMGQEVILRCVPISNHLYFYWYRQILGQKVEFLVSFYNNEISEKSEIFDDQFSVERPDGSNFTLKIRSTKLEDSAMYFCASSGIYTGELFFGEGSRLTVL.

In the case of this clonotype: At one boundary the junction diverges from the germline segment, which might be a read error. This chain joins TRBV5-1 and TRBJ2-5; D not resolved. The length of the CDR3 is 11 residues. Per germline, CDR1 SGHRS and CDR2 YFSETQ. CDR3 DNA: TGCGCCAGCAGCTTGGTCGAGACCCAGTGCTTC. Translated: CASSLVETQCF.

This chain connects TRBV25-1 to TRBJ1-1, with TRBD1 as a possible D gene (6 bases). Germline V gene lookup returns CDR1 MGHDK and CDR2 SYGVNS. The CDR3 contains 14 residues. Trimming left V 6 bases short and J 3 bases short, with 14 bases between. Written as DNA, the CDR3 is TGTGCCAGCAGCGAAAGGGGGGAGGACACTGAAGCTTTCTTT. Protein sequence: CASSERGEDTEAFF.

With respect to this clonotype: Relative to the germline gene, one junction end is altered; a read error may explain this. The rearrangement joins TRBV7-9 to TRBJ2-7; perhaps D is TRBD1 or TRBD2 (5 bases each). Per the germline V gene, CDR1 is SEHNR and CDR2 is FQNEAQ (reference sequence). The CDR3 is 13 residues long. The CDR3 loop is CASRSPGAYGQYF. The DNA for the CDR3 is TGTGCCAGCAGGTCCCCCGGGGCCTACGGGCAGTACTTC.

This clonotype appeared a single time. This chain joins TRBV24-1 and TRBJ2-1; 7 bases agree with TRBD1. Unmatched junction bases numbered 12, after V lost 3 bases and J lost 8 bases. This CDR3 is 16 amino acids long. The germline CDR1 and CDR2 sequences are KGHDR and SFDVKD. CDR3 amino acids: CATSDRTGLHIDEQFF. CDR3 nucleotides: TGTGCCACCAGTGATCGGACAGGCCTCCATATCGATGAGCAGTTCTTC.

This clonotype was counted many times. The chain recombines TRBV4-1 with TRBJ1-4; D unresolved. The CDR3 sequence is 12 residues long. Germline-derived CDR1 and CDR2 are MGHRA and YSYEKL. Trimming left V 1 base short and J 8 bases short, with 5 bases between. This CDR3 is CASSQAWEKLFF. CDR3 sequence (DNA): TGCGCCAGCAGCCAAGCTTGGGAAAAACTGTTTTTT.

This chain connects TRBV19 to TRBJ1-6; 8 nucleotides line up with TRBD1. CDR1 and CDR2 from the germline V gene are LNHDA and SQIVND (reference sequence). V lost 7 bases, J lost 10 bases, and 6 bases stayed unmatched. The CDR3 totals 13 residues. CDR3 sequence: CASTTGEISPLHF. The DNA of the CDR3 is TGTGCCAGTACGACAGGGGAGATATCACCCCTCCACTTT.

This sequence joins TRBV12-3 or TRBV12-4 and TRBJ1-2; D is unclear. V was shortened by 1 base and J by 7 bases, with 13 bases between the two germline ends. The CDR3 length is 14 residues. The CDR3 region has the DNA TGTGCCAGCAGTTTAGGCCCAGTCGCAAGTGGCTACACCTTC. Its translation: CASSLGPVASGYTF.

V usage is TRBV20-1 and J usage is TRBJ2-7; 8 bases map to TRBD1. Germline loops: CDR1 DFQATT, CDR2 SNEGSKA (reference sequence). Losses at the gene ends were 6 bases for V and 3 bases for J; bases not matched to a gene: 7. The CDR3 is 13 residues long. The CDR3 loop reads CSAYRDRSYEQYF. The CDR3 DNA is TGCAGTGCGTACCGGGACAGGAGCTACGAGCAGTACTTC.

V is TRBV7-6 and J is TRBJ2-5; either TRBD1 or TRBD2 may supply D (5 bases each). The closer fit of TRBJ2-4 to the DNA end suggests the J call may be wrong. CDR3 length equals 17 residues. Germline V lookup: CDR1 SGHVS, CDR2 FNYEAQ. The DNA of the CDR3 is TGTGCCAGCAGCTTAGAGGCAGGGTCGGGGGCCAAAAACATTCAGTACTTC. Translating it yields CASSLEAGSGAKNIQYF.

In its sample, this clonotype was seen a few times. V gene TRBV9 combines with J gene TRBJ1-3; D is unclear. CDR3 length: 14 amino acids. Germline loops: CDR1 SGDLS, CDR2 YYNGEE. V was pared by 4 bases and J by 8 bases, with 16 bases between. The CDR3 spells CASSPKPDQDTIYF. CDR3 coding DNA: TGTGCCAGCAGCCCGAAACCGGACCAGGACACCATATATTTT.

In its sample, this clonotype was seen many times. The chain employs TRBV5-8 and TRBJ1-6, with a weak D call TRBD1 (5 bases). The ends were cut back, 4 bases at V and 10 bases at J, with 18 bases in the middle. There are 15 residues in the CDR3. Per the germline V gene, CDR1 is SGHTS and CDR2 is YDEGEE. The CDR3 DNA reads TGTGCCAGCAGCCAAACCCGGGACCGCTACTCACCCCTCCACTTT. The encoded protein is CASSQTRDRYSPLHF.

The V gene is TRBV5-4, the J gene TRBJ1-3, with unresolved D. CDR1 and CDR2 from the germline V gene are SGHNT and YYREEE (reference sequence). The CDR3 has 14 amino acids. The V gene lost 2 bases and the J gene lost 2 bases, with 8 bases spanning the gap. DNA for the CDR3: TGTGCCAGCAGCTTAGACATTGCTGGAAACACCATATATTTT. It specifies CASSLDIAGNTIYF.

This sequence joins TRBV9 and TRBJ2-2; D is unresolved. The CDR3 covers 11 residues. Germline CDR1 reads SGDLS; CDR2 reads YYNGEE. V was clipped by 9 bases and J by 8 bases, with 11 bases between them. CDR3 protein: CATSGPGELFF. Here the CDR3 DNA reads TGTGCCACCAGTGGACCGGGGGAGCTGTTTTTT. Supplemented by reference TRBV9 and TRBJ2-2, the full variable domain reads DSGVTQTPKHLITATGQRVTLRCSPRSGDLSVYWYQQSLDQGLQFLIQYYNGEERAKGNILERFSAQQFPDLHSELNLSSLELGDSALYFCATSGPGELFFGEGSRLTVL.

This clonotype was counted ten times or more. CDR3 amino acids: CASQDREAYEQYF. As DNA, the CDR3 is TGCGCCAGCCAGGACAGAGAGGCCTACGAGCAGTACTTC. The chain uses TRBV5-1 and TRBJ2-7, with D possibly matching TRBD1 (6 bases). The germline CDR1 and CDR2 sequences are SGHRS and YFSETQ. The CDR3 has 13 residues. V was cut by 7 bases and J by 2 bases, with 13 bases left in between.

This clonotype was found once. The rearrangement links TRBV11-2 to TRBJ2-3; 11 bases line up with TRBD2. V trimming: 0 bases; J trimming: 1 base; junction bases outside the gene matches: 3. Germline-derived CDR1 and CDR2 are SGHAT and FQNNGV. CDR3 length: 17 amino acids. The CDR3 loop reads CASSLEISGRGTDTQYF. The CDR3 region has the DNA TGTGCCAGCAGCTTAGAAATTAGCGGGAGGGGCACAGATACGCAGTATTTT.

This clonotype was seen many times. The chain has TRBV20-1 and TRBJ2-7, with 10 bases aligning to TRBD2. Germline V CDR1 and CDR2: DFQATT, SNEGSKA (reference sequence). The CDR3 sequence is 14 residues long. V trimming: 4 bases; J trimming: 3 bases; junction bases outside the gene matches: 6. The CDR3 nucleotides are TGCAGTGCTACTCCGGGACTAGCGAGCTACGAGCAGTACTTC. Protein: CSATPGLASYEQYF.

Worth noting for this clonotype: At one end the junction does not follow the germline gene, possibly because of a read error. The genes are TRBV2 and TRBJ1-3; 10 nucleotides align to TRBD1. CDR1 and CDR2 (germline): SNHLY, FYNNEI. This CDR3 contains 15 residues. As DNA, the CDR3 is TGCGCCAGCAACCGGGACAGGGGATCTGGAAACACCACATATTTT. Translating it yields CASNRDRGSGNTTYF.

This sequence joins TRBV12-3 or TRBV12-4 and TRBJ1-1; TRBD1 aligns across 9 bases. Losses at the gene ends were 6 bases for V and 0 bases for J; bases not matched to a gene: 8. The CDR3 length is 16 residues. CDR3 nucleotide sequence: TGTGCCAGCAGATACAGACAGGGGGTTATGAACACTGAAGCTTTCTTT. Translation gives CASRYRQGVMNTEAFF.

As regards this clonotype: The junction departs from germline at one end; a sequencing error may be responsible. The CDR3 coding sequence is TGCGCCAGCAGCCAAAATCAGCGTGGGACAGATACGCAGTATTTT. This encodes CASSQNQRGTDTQYF. The chain carries TRBV2 and TRBJ2-3, with no clear D. Germline V gives CDR1 SNHLY, CDR2 FYNNEI. The CDR3 is 15 amino acids.

With regard to this clonotype: Because the CDR3 is missing its conserved closing phenylalanine or tryptophan, this is likely a read error. This sequence joins TRBV19 and TRBJ2-7, with D unresolved. The germline gives CDR1 LNHDA, CDR2 SQIVND (reference sequence). Trimming removed 5 bases at V and 1 base at J, with 9 bases between. There are 13 residues in the CDR3. CDR3 in amino acids: CASSSGSSYEQYL. The CDR3, as DNA: TGTGCCAGTAGTTCAGGCAGTTCCTACGAGCAGTACCTC.

This sequence joins TRBV9 and TRBJ1-5, with 8 bases matching TRBD1. Germline CDR1 is SGDLS and CDR2 is YYNGEE. The CDR3 runs to 14 residues. V was pared by 4 bases and J by 5 bases, with 5 bases of the junction left unmatched. CDR3 DNA sequence: TGTGCCAGCAGCCATGGACAGGGCTATCAGCCCCAGCATTTT. Its translation is CASSHGQGYQPQHF. The whole variable domain, filled in from reference TRBV9 and TRBJ1-5, reads DSGVTQTPKHLITATGQRVTLRCSPRSGDLSVYWYQQSLDQGLQFLIQYYNGEERAKGNILERFSAQQFPDLHSELNLSSLELGDSALYFCASSHGQGYQPQHFGDGTRLSIL.

This clonotype was picked up many times. This chain joins TRBV15 and TRBJ1-5; 10 bases align to TRBD1. This CDR3 is built from 15 residues. V shed 1 base and J 5 bases; nucleotides not matched to a gene: 2. CDR1 and CDR2 (germline): LNHNV, YYDKDF (reference sequence). This CDR3 reads CATSRGDRGDQPQHF. CDR3 sequence (DNA): TGTGCCACCAGCAGAGGGGACAGGGGAGATCAGCCCCAGCATTTT. Variable domain in full (rest from reference TRBV15 and TRBJ1-5): DAMVIQNPRYQVTQFGKPVTLSCSQTLNHNVMYWYQQKSSQAPKLLFHYYDKDFNNEADTPDNFQSRRPNTSFCFLDIRSPGLGDTAMYLCATSRGDRGDQPQHFGDGTRLSIL.

This clonotype was detected a few times. It may be a read error: a sequence one base away is much more abundant. CDR3 residues: CAIKDYPTNEKLFF. The CDR3 DNA sequence: TGTGCCATCAAAGACTATCCAACTAATGAAAAACTGTTTTTT. The rearrangement links TRBV10-3 to TRBJ1-4, with D unclear. The CDR3 is made up of 14 amino acids. V shed 7 bases and J shed 0 bases, with 9 bases lying between them. Per the germline V gene, CDR1 is ENHRY and CDR2 is SYGVKD.